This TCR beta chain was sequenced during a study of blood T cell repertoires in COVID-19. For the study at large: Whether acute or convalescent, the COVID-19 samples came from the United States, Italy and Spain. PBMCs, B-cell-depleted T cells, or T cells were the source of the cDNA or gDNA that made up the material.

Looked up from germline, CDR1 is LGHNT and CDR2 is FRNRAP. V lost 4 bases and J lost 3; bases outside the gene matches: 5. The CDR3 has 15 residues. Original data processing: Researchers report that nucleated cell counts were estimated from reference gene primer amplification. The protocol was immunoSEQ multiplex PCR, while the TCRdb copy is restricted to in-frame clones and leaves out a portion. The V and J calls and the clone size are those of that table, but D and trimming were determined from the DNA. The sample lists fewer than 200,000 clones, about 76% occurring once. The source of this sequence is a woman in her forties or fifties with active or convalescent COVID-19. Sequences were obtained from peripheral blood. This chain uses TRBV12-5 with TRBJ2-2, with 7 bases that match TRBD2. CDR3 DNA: TGTGCTAGTGGTTCCGGACTAGGATACACCGGGGAGCTGTTTTTT. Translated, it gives CASGSGLGYTGELFF.